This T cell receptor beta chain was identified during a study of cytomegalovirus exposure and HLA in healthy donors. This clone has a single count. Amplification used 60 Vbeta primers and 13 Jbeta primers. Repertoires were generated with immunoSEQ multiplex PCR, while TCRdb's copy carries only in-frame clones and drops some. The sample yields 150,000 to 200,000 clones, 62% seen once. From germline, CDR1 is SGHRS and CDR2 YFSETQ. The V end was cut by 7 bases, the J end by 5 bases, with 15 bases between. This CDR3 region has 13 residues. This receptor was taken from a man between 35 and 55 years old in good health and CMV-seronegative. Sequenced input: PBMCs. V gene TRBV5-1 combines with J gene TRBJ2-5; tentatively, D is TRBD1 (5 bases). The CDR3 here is CASRVGVQETQYF. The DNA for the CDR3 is TGCGCCAGCCGCGTAGGGGTTCAGGAGACCCAGTACTTC.